The 5 T cell receptor beta chains in this list originate from one sample, sequenced in a study of metastatic and nonmetastatic thyroid tumors. Ahead of thyroid surgery, no patient had received treatment of any kind. TCRdb ran MiXCR on the PCR reads. The repertoire holds roughly 20,000 clones, with under 30% as singletons. The sequenced sample was tumor tissue. Receptors were obtained from a female donor with papillary thyroid cancer or a benign thyroid nodule (not recorded which). Some clones in this sample may be carry-over from other donors' samples.

The CDR3 bases are TGTGCCACTACAGGGGGCTGGGGCTCCTACGAGCAGTACTTC. Translation: CATTGGWGSYEQYF. V usage is TRBV6-1 and J usage is TRBJ2-7; the match to TRBD1 covers 9 bases. The CDR3 totals 14 residues. Germline V lookup: CDR1 MNHNS, CDR2 SASEGT. The trim removed 10 bases at V and 0 bases at J, leaving 7 bases unmatched.

In its sample, this clone was seen many times. This chain uses TRBV5-5 with TRBJ2-3, with 10 bases that match TRBD2. The ends lost 6 bases at V and 1 base at J; junction bases unmatched: 5. The CDR3 has 15 residues. Germline values: CDR1 SGHKS, CDR2 YYEKEE (reference sequence). In nucleotides, the CDR3 is TGTGCCAGCACCTTTGGACTAGCGGGCACAGATACGCAGTATTTT. It codes for CASTFGLAGTDTQYF.

The chain couples TRBV6-4 to TRBJ2-2; D remains unclear. The CDR3 loop spans 16 amino acids. Germline assignment: CDR1 MRHNA and CDR2 SNTAGT. V was trimmed by 4 bases and J by 4 bases, leaving 16 bases between them. CDR3 nucleotides: TGTGCCAGCAGTGCATCAGGTGGTTTAGGCACCGGGGAGCTGTTTTTT. Translating it yields CASSASGGLGTGELFF.

The chain recombines TRBV10-3 with TRBJ2-5; possible D gene TRBD2, 6 bases. Germline V gene data show CDR1 as ENHRY and CDR2 as SYGVKD. This CDR3 is 13 amino acids long. V shed 11 bases and J shed 2 bases, with 15 bases lying between them. In nucleotides, the CDR3 is TGTGCCGGCGAGACTAGGCTGCAAGAGACCCAGTACTTC. Residues: CAGETRLQETQYF.

This clone was detected only a few times. The chain employs TRBV7-9 and TRBJ2-5; maybe TRBD2 (6 bases). The V gene lost 8 bases and the J gene lost 7 bases, with 14 bases spanning the gap. CDR3 length: 12 amino acids. The V gene's germline CDR1 is SEHNR and CDR2 FQNEAQ (reference sequence). CDR3 DNA sequence: TGTGCCAGCTCGGAGGGCAGTGGGACCCAGTACTTC. It codes for CASSEGSGTQYF.